A selection of T cell receptor beta chains follows, all from one sample in a study of shared clonotypes between healthy human individuals. Here immunoSEQ multiplex PCR was the method, and the copy in TCRdb shows in-frame clones only, minus some. This table holds about 2 million clones, over 85% found once. Sequences were obtained from naive CD4+ T cells sorted from blood. The receptors derive from a man between 18 and 35 years old in good health. The CDR3 runs from the conserved cysteine through the conserved F or W. Fields, in order: CDR3 protein, CDR3 DNA, J gene, V gene, D gene, clone size. D genes are given only for firm matches. Clone size is not always given. Where it is, it says once, few, many or a class for expanded clones.

CARSPRQGGTMETEAFF | TGTGCCAGAAGCCCCAGACAGGGAGGGACCATGGAGACTGAAGCTTTCTTT | TRBJ1-1 | TRBV5-3 | TRBD1 | NA
CASSMGQTPYEQYF | TGTGCCAGTAGTATGGGACAGACTCCCTACGAGCAGTACTTC | TRBJ2-7 | TRBV19 | TRBD1 | NA
CASSYGQGGYEQYF | TGTGCCAGCAGTTACGGCCAGGGTGGTTACGAGCAGTACTTC | TRBJ2-7 | TRBV6-6 | NA | NA
CASSQERATYNEQFF | TGCGCCAGCAGCCAAGAGCGGGCGACATACAATGAGCAGTTCTTC | TRBJ2-1 | TRBV4-3 | NA | NA
CASGNRGGTYEQYF | TGTGCTAGTGGGAACAGGGGGGGCACCTACGAGCAGTACTTC | TRBJ2-7 | TRBV12-5 | NA | NA
CAWSVSGGNSPLHF | TGTGCCTGGAGTGTGTCAGGAGGAAATTCACCCCTCCACTTT | TRBJ1-6 | TRBV30 | NA | NA
CASSSGRVPDTQYF | TGTGCCAGCAGCTCCGGGAGGGTTCCCGATACGCAGTATTTT | TRBJ2-3 | TRBV7-9 | TRBD2 | NA
CASSLEMGSSTGELFF | TGCGCCAGCAGCTTGGAAATGGGTTCGAGCACCGGGGAGCTGTTTTTT | TRBJ2-2 | TRBV5-1 | NA | NA
CASSEESNQPQHF | TGTGCCAGCAGTGAAGAGTCCAATCAGCCCCAGCATTTT | TRBJ1-5 | TRBV6-1 | NA | NA
CSVPPGKGYNEQFF | TGCAGCGTTCCCCCCGGGAAGGGGTACAATGAGCAGTTCTTC | TRBJ2-1 | TRBV29-1 | NA | NA
CASSRRTGEQYF | TGTGCCAGCAGTCGACGGACGGGCGAGCAGTACTTC | TRBJ2-7 | TRBV6-5 | NA | NA
CAWSVLGGLANEQFF | TGTGCCTGGAGTGTACTCGGGGGGCTAGCAAATGAGCAGTTCTTC | TRBJ2-1 | TRBV30 | NA | NA
CATGGVADTQYF | TGTGCCACCGGGGGGGTCGCAGATACGCAGTATTTT | TRBJ2-3 | TRBV28 | TRBD2 | NA
CASEPWGLYEQYF | TGTGCCAGCGAGCCTTGGGGGCTCTACGAGCAGTACTTC | TRBJ2-7 | TRBV7-9 | NA | few
CASSFDRGNYQPQHF | TGTGCCAGCAGTTTTGACAGGGGGAATTATCAGCCCCAGCATTTT | TRBJ1-5 | TRBV2 | TRBD1 | NA
CASSIGQGARETQYF | TGTGCCAGCAGTATTGGACAGGGGGCACGGGAGACCCAGTACTTC | TRBJ2-5 | TRBV27 | TRBD1 | NA
CASNNPPNNEQFF | TGTGCCAGCAATAACCCACCGAACAATGAGCAGTTCTTC | TRBJ2-1 | TRBV2 | NA | NA
CASSSQGQQGYTF | TGTGCCAGCAGTTCCCAGGGACAGCAAGGCTACACCTTC | TRBJ1-2 | TRBV28 | TRBD1 | NA
CASSFTETQYF | TGCGCCAGCAGCTTTACGGAGACCCAGTACTTC | TRBJ2-5 | TRBV5-1 | NA | once
CASSTGTGRTEAFF | TGTGCCAGTTCGACCGGGACAGGGAGGACTGAAGCTTTCTTT | TRBJ1-1 | TRBV14 | TRBD1 | NA
CASSRTGTESGGELFF | TGTGCCAGCAGCCGTACCGGGACAGAATCAGGCGGGGAGCTGTTTTTT | TRBJ2-2 | TRBV7-2 | TRBD1 | once
CAWSVLRLSTDTQYF | TGTGCCTGGAGTGTACTACGGCTTAGCACAGATACGCAGTATTTT | TRBJ2-3 | TRBV30 | NA | NA
CASSRGGAGQETQYF | TGCGCCAGCAGTCGAGGGGGAGCCGGACAAGAGACCCAGTACTTC | TRBJ2-5 | TRBV5-1 | NA | NA
CAWSAPWGGTEAFF | TGTGCCTGGAGTGCCCCTTGGGGGGGCACTGAAGCTTTCTTT | TRBJ1-1 | TRBV30 | NA | NA
CASSSSMRHSITYEQYF | TGTGCCAGCAGCTCTTCTATGCGGCACTCGATAACCTACGAGCAGTACTTC | TRBJ2-7 | TRBV11-2 | NA | NA
CASRQHPGSTNEKLFF | TGCGCCAGCAGACAGCACCCGGGTTCAACTAATGAAAAACTGTTTTTT | TRBJ1-4 | TRBV4-1 | NA | NA
CASSVELGNTEAFF | TGTGCCAGCAGTGTGGAATTGGGGAACACTGAAGCTTTCTTT | TRBJ1-1 | TRBV6-4 | NA | once
CASSPPGQGLGNEQFF | TGTGCCAGCTCACCACCCGGACAGGGGTTGGGGAATGAGCAGTTCTTC | TRBJ2-1 | TRBV18 | TRBD1 | NA
CASSLASDTQYF | TGCGCCAGCAGCTTGGCGTCAGATACGCAGTATTTT | TRBJ2-3 | TRBV5-1 | NA | NA
CASSAEGRNNQPQHF | TGTGCCAGCAGCGCGGAAGGCAGAAACAATCAGCCCCAGCATTTT | TRBJ1-5 | TRBV2 | NA | NA
CASSPGTTGAGELFF | TGTGCTAGCAGCCCGGGAACGACAGGGGCCGGGGAGCTGTTTTTT | TRBJ2-2 | TRBV7-7 | TRBD1 | NA
CASSWGNTEAFF | TGCGCCAGCAGTTGGGGTAACACTGAAGCTTTCTTT | TRBJ1-1 | TRBV5-1 | NA | NA
CASRPITGGNSPLHF | TGTGCCAGCAGACCGATAACAGGGGGCAATTCACCCCTCCACTTT | TRBJ1-6 | TRBV11-2 | TRBD1 | NA
CSVEWRTGGAGELFF | TGCAGCGTTGAATGGAGGACCGGGGGGGCCGGGGAGCTGTTTTTT | TRBJ2-2 | TRBV29-1 | TRBD2 | NA
CASSIDEGRYGYTF | TGTGCCAGTAGTATAGATGAGGGCCGCTATGGCTACACCTTC | TRBJ1-2 | TRBV19 | NA | NA
CASSLESWGRGFYEQYF | TGTGCCAGCAGCTTAGAATCGTGGGGACGGGGGTTCTACGAGCAGTACTTC | TRBJ2-7 | TRBV7-9 | NA | NA
CASSDSYGYTF | TGCGCCAGTTCGGACAGCTATGGCTACACCTTC | TRBJ1-2 | TRBV10-2 | NA | NA